Listed below are T cell receptor beta chains from one sample, sequenced in a study of blood T cell repertoires in COVID-19. Generated by immunoSEQ multiplex PCR, the TCRdb table keeps only in-frame clones and is missing some. Of 65,000 to 90,000 clones listed, about nine tenths are singletons. Sequencing was carried out using peripheral blood. The source of these receptors is a man aged 50-60 years with acute or convalescent COVID-19. CDR3s include the opening cysteine and the closing phenylalanine or tryptophan. Fields, in order: V gene, clone size, J gene, D gene, CDR3 protein, CDR3 DNA. The D gene is left open where the match is weak. Size is stated for part of the rows, as once, few or many counts, or as a class when the clone is expanded.

>TRBV2|once|TRBJ1-6|-
CASSGRTGMGSPLHF
TGTGCCAGCAGTGGTAGGACGGGAATGGGTTCACCCCTCCACTTT
>TRBV20-1|-|TRBJ1-1|TRBD1
CSAEDRARLFF
TGCAGTGCTGAGGACAGGGCGAGGCTTTTCTTT
>TRBV5-1|-|TRBJ1-2|-
CASSQTQQAYYGYTF
TGCGCCAGCAGCCAAACACAACAGGCCTACTATGGCTACACCTTC
>TRBV19|-|TRBJ1-4|-
CASTPGSTPSNEKLFF
TGTGCCAGTACCCCCGGATCGACACCCTCTAATGAAAAACTGTTTTTT
>TRBV4-2|once|TRBJ2-3|TRBD1
CASSQVEGQGGADTQYF
TGTGCCAGCAGCCAAGTCGAAGGACAGGGGGGTGCAGATACGCAGTATTTT
>TRBV3-1/TRBV3-2|-|TRBJ1-2|-
CASSPRTVSNYGYTF
TGTGCCAGCAGCCCCCGGACAGTCTCTAACTATGGCTACACCTTC
>TRBV7-8|-|TRBJ1-1|TRBD1
CASSWDRNTEAFF
TGTGCCAGCAGCTGGGACAGGAACACTGAAGCTTTCTTT
>TRBV4-2|-|TRBJ2-1|TRBD2
CASSQDTSGNNEQFF
TGTGCCAGCAGCCAAGATACTAGCGGGAATAATGAGCAGTTCTTC
>TRBV3-1/TRBV3-2|-|TRBJ2-2|TRBD2
CASSQIVQAGDTGELFF
TGTGCCAGCAGCCAAATAGTTCAAGCGGGGGACACCGGGGAGCTGTTTTTT
>TRBV6-6|once|TRBJ1-1|TRBD1
CASRDRMNTEAFF
TGTGCCAGCAGGGACAGGATGAACACTGAAGCTTTCTTT
>TRBV30|once|TRBJ1-1|-
CAWNQGWNTEAFF
TGTGCCTGGAATCAGGGGTGGAACACTGAAGCTTTCTTT
>TRBV7-2|-|TRBJ2-3|TRBD2
CASSPSRVAGLDTQYF
TGTGCCAGCAGCCCCTCCCGGGTAGCGGGGTTAGATACGCAGTATTTT
>TRBV7-2|-|TRBJ2-2|TRBD1
CASSQDRAGELFF
TGTGCCAGCAGTCAAGACAGGGCCGGGGAGCTGTTTTTT
>TRBV9|-|TRBJ2-1|TRBD2
CASSVVAAGGQGEQFF
TGTGCCAGCAGCGTAGTGGCAGCGGGGGGGCAAGGTGAGCAGTTCTTC
>TRBV19|-|TRBJ1-2|-
CASSKYRDGYTF
TGTGCCAGTAGTAAGTACAGGGACGGCTACACCTTC
>TRBV2|once|TRBJ2-1|-
CASIPDLLSNEQFF
TGTGCCAGCATCCCAGACTTGCTTTCCAATGAGCAGTTCTTC
>TRBV15|-|TRBJ1-1|-
CATSRGGGVGNTEAFF
TGTGCCACCAGCAGGGGAGGGGGAGTGGGGAACACTGAAGCTTTCTTT
>TRBV5-1|-|TRBJ1-1|TRBD1
CASREAGGVGNTEAFF
TGCGCCAGCAGAGAAGCAGGGGGTGTAGGAAACACTGAAGCTTTCTTT
>TRBV10-3|-|TRBJ2-1|TRBD2
CAISESTSGGAREQFF
TGTGCCATCAGTGAGTCGACTAGCGGGGGGGCCCGGGAGCAGTTCTTC
>TRBV7-8|-|TRBJ2-1|TRBD2
CASSPMSGGRYNEQFF
TGTGCCAGCAGCCCCATGTCGGGGGGGCGCTACAATGAGCAGTTCTTC
>TRBV6-5|-|TRBJ1-1|-
CASSSLPGAGEAFF
TGTGCCAGCAGTTCCCTTCCGGGAGCCGGTGAAGCTTTCTTT
>TRBV19|-|TRBJ1-5|-
CASSISSYSNQPQHF
TGTGCCAGTAGTATATCCAGTTATAGCAATCAGCCCCAGCATTTT
>TRBV2|-|TRBJ2-4|TRBD1
CASSGQGKNIQYF
TGTGCCAGCTCCGGACAGGGTAAAAACATTCAGTACTTC
>TRBV7-9|-|TRBJ1-6|-
CASSLAQDSPLHF
TGTGCCAGCAGCTTAGCGCAGGATTCACCCCTCCACTTT
>TRBV28|few|TRBJ1-1|-
CASSPGALNTEAFF
TGTGCCAGCAGTCCAGGGGCGTTGAACACTGAAGCTTTCTTT
>TRBV3-1/TRBV3-2|-|TRBJ2-7|-
CASSQLNYEQYF
TGTGCCAGCAGCCAACTAAACTACGAGCAGTACTTC
>TRBV5-1|-|TRBJ2-5|TRBD2
CASSPTSGGRQTQYF
TGCGCCAGCAGCCCTACTAGCGGGGGACGACAAACCCAGTACTTC
>TRBV20-1|once|TRBJ1-5|TRBD1
CSASSDRGRFSIQPQHF
TGCAGTGCTAGTTCGGACAGGGGGCGTTTTAGTATTCAGCCCCAGCATTTT
>TRBV11-2|-|TRBJ1-5|-
CASSLGRDQPQHF
TGTGCCAGCAGCTTAGGGAGGGATCAGCCCCAGCATTTT
>TRBV3-1/TRBV3-2|-|TRBJ1-2|TRBD1
CASSPAGGQGRGYTF
TGTGCCAGCAGCCCAGCGGGCGGACAGGGGAGAGGCTACACCTTC
>TRBV3-1/TRBV3-2|few|TRBJ2-2|-
CASRGGTRTGELFF
TGTGCCAGCAGAGGAGGGACTCGCACCGGGGAGCTGTTTTTT
>TRBV12-2|-|TRBJ1-1|-
CASRLREGNTEAFF
TGTGCAAGTCGCTTGAGGGAGGGGAACACTGAAGCTTTCTTT
>TRBV7-3|-|TRBJ2-5|TRBD1
CASSRLPTGPQETQYF
TGTGCCAGCAGCCGACTTCCGACAGGGCCCCAAGAGACCCAGTACTTC